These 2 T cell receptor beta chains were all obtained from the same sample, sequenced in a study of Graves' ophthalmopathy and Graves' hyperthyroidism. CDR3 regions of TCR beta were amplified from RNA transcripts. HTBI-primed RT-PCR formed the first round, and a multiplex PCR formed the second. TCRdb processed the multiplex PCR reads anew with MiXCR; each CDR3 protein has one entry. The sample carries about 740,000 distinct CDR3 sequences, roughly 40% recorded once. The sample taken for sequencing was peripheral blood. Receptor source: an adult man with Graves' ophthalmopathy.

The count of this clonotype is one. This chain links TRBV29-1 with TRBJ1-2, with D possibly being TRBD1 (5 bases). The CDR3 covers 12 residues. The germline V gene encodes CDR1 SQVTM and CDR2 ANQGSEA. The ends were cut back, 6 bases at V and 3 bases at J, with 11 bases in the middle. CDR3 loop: CSVHSRDYGYTF. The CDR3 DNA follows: TGCAGCGTCCATAGCAGGGACTATGGCTACACCTTC.

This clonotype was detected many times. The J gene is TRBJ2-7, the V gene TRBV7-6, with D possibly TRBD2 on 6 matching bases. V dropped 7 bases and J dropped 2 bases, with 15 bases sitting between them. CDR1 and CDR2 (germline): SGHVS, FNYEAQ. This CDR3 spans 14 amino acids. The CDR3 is CASTAGTGTYEQYF. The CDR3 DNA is TGTGCCAGCACCGCCGGGACTGGGACCTACGAGCAGTACTTC.